This passage covers 19 T cell receptor beta chains from one sample sequenced in a study of OX40 agonist ivuxolimab in advanced cancers. This table comes from immunoSEQ multiplex PCR, and its TCRdb copy is limited to in-frame clones, with some not included. The sample lists about 20,000 clones, 88% seen once, with about 11% in the top ten. The input for sequencing was CD4+ or CD8+ T cells sorted from blood, taken in a trial of the OX40 agonist ivuxolimab. The receptors come from an adult with an advanced solid tumor such as melanoma, head and neck, liver or kidney cancer.

The chain joins TRBV19 to TRBJ2-1; D possibly corresponds to TRBD2 (6 bases). Germline CDR1 is LNHDA and CDR2 is SQIVND (reference sequence). The CDR3 consists of 14 residues. V was trimmed by 3 bases and J by 6 bases, leaving 12 bases between them. The CDR3 sequence is CASSMAGHVNEQFF. CDR3 coding DNA: TGTGCCAGTAGTATGGCGGGGCATGTCAATGAGCAGTTCTTC.

V gene TRBV6-5 combines with J gene TRBJ1-1; no firm D call. The CDR3 consists of 12 residues. V was clipped by 6 bases and J by 6 bases, with 11 bases between them. Germline values: CDR1 MNHEY, CDR2 SVGAGI. CDR3 residues: CASSGPGSEAFF. The CDR3 DNA sequence: TGTGCCAGCAGCGGACCTGGCTCTGAAGCTTTCTTT.

The table lists this clone with a count of one. This chain joins TRBV14 and TRBJ2-7; a weak D match, TRBD2 (5 bases). There are 15 residues in the CDR3. Germline-derived CDR1 and CDR2 are SGHDN and FVKESK. V lost 2 bases, J lost 1 base, and 12 bases lay in between. The CDR3 DNA reads TGTGCCAGCAGCCAAAGGCGTACTAGTTCCTACGAGCAGTACTTC. Its translation is CASSQRRTSSYEQYF.

The CDR3 here is CASSQDSEGIDYGYTF. CDR3 DNA: TGCGCCAGCAGCCAAGATTCGGAAGGGATTGACTATGGCTACACCTTC. The chain links TRBV4-1 to TRBJ1-2; D not resolved. Germline V gene data show CDR1 as MGHRA and CDR2 as YSYEKL. The CDR3 is 16 residues long. V lost 0 bases and J 3 bases, leaving 14 bases between the germline ends.

The rearrangement links TRBV6-1 to TRBJ2-2; either TRBD1 or TRBD2 may fit D (5 bases each). This CDR3 is 14 amino acids long. The V end lost 7 bases, the J end lost 3 bases, and 12 bases lay between the germline ends. In germline, CDR1 is MNHNS, CDR2 SASEGT. CDR3 loop: CASKGDLDTGELFF. CDR3 in DNA: TGTGCCAGCAAAGGGGACCTCGACACCGGGGAGCTGTTTTTT.

This clone was seen just once. The chain has TRBV27 and TRBJ2-3, with D hard to call. V gave up 5 bases and J gave up 1 base, with 13 bases separating them. Germline CDR1 reads MNHEY; CDR2 reads SMNVEV (reference sequence). CDR3 length equals 15 residues. The CDR3: CASSPHVRGTDTQYF. The CDR3 DNA reads as TGTGCCAGCAGTCCGCACGTACGGGGCACAGATACGCAGTATTTT.

This rearrangement joins TRBV13 to TRBJ2-5; TRBD2 is a possible D gene (5 bases). V lost 3 bases to trimming and J lost 2 bases, with 19 bases between them. The V gene's germline CDR1 is PRHDT and CDR2 FYEKMQ (reference sequence). The CDR3 has 17 amino acids. The CDR3 DNA reads as TGTGCCAGCAGCTTCGCCCGGGGAGAAATAAAGCAAGAGACCCAGTACTTC. It codes for CASSFARGEIKQETQYF. Using reference TRBV13 and TRBJ2-5 for the parts outside the CDR3, the full variable domain is AAGVIQSPRHLIKEKRETATLKCYPIPRHDTVYWYQQGPGQDPQFLISFYEKMQSDKGSIPDRFSAQQFSDYHSELNMSSLELGDSALYFCASSFARGEIKQETQYFGPGTRLLVL.

V usage is TRBV7-9 and J usage is TRBJ2-7; 9 nucleotides align to TRBD1. Germline CDR1 SEHNR, CDR2 FQNEAQ (reference sequence). The CDR3 is 14 amino acids. After removal of 5 bases from V and 3 bases from J, the junction contained 5 bases not matched to a gene. Here the CDR3 reads CASSHGTGSYEQYF. The CDR3 nucleotides are TGTGCCAGCAGCCACGGGACAGGGAGCTACGAGCAGTACTTC.

The chain links TRBV9 to TRBJ2-1, with D perhaps TRBD1 or TRBD2 (6 bases each). The CDR3 covers 15 residues. V dropped 4 bases and J dropped 7 bases, with 18 bases sitting between them. The germline CDR1 and CDR2 sequences are SGDLS and YYNGEE. The CDR3 here is CASSPIPGARNEQFF. The CDR3 nucleotides read TGTGCCAGCAGCCCAATACCGGGGGCTCGAAATGAGCAGTTCTTC.

J is TRBJ1-2 and V is TRBV14; D unclear. V was trimmed by 4 bases and J by 4 bases, leaving 10 bases between them. The CDR3 covers 13 residues. The germline CDR1 and CDR2 sequences are SGHDN and FVKESK. For the CDR3, the DNA is TGTGCCAGCAGCCCCGGACGGCTCTATGGCTACACCTTC. Translated, it gives CASSPGRLYGYTF.

The rearrangement joins TRBV5-8 to TRBJ1-4; unclear D gene. There are 15 residues in the CDR3. CDR1 is SGHTS and CDR2 is YDEGEE in the germline V gene. V lost 4 bases, J lost 0 bases, and 10 bases lay in between. In nucleotides, the CDR3 is TGTGCCAGCAGCAGGAAGGCCTCAACTAATGAAAAACTGTTTTTT. Translation gives CASSRKASTNEKLFF.

V usage is TRBV5-1 and J usage is TRBJ1-2; tentative D call: TRBD1 (6 bases). Deletions cut 1 base from V and 4 bases from J, with 14 bases between. This CDR3 has 15 amino acids. Per germline, CDR1 SGHRS and CDR2 YFSETQ. Here the CDR3 DNA reads TGCGCCAGCAGCTTGTACCAGGGAGGGGGCTATGGCTACACCTTC. The encoded protein is CASSLYQGGGYGYTF.

V gene TRBV7-9 combines with J gene TRBJ1-2; 7 nucleotides agree with TRBD1. Germline V CDR1 and CDR2: SEHNR, FQNEAQ (reference sequence). The CDR3 consists of 13 residues. J gave up 4 bases and V 4 bases, and 3 bases lay outside the gene matches. Here the CDR3 DNA reads TGTGCCAGCAGCTCGGACAGGTCCTATGGCTACACCTTC. Translated, it gives CASSSDRSYGYTF.

This chain joins TRBV6-1 and TRBJ2-6, with D unresolved. CDR3 length: 16 residues. V was trimmed by 3 bases and J by 1 base, leaving 10 bases between them. The germline V gene has CDR1 MNHNS and CDR2 SASEGT. The CDR3: CASSENWGSGANVLTF. The CDR3 DNA follows: TGTGCCAGCAGTGAGAATTGGGGATCTGGGGCCAACGTCCTGACTTTC.

The rearrangement links TRBV7-6 to TRBJ1-1; D remains ambiguous. Germline lookup yields CDR1 SGHVS and CDR2 FNYEAQ. CDR3 length: 13 amino acids. Trimming stripped 5 bases from V and 3 bases from J, with 10 bases between. The CDR3 sequence is CASSEDPDTEAFF. The CDR3, as DNA: TGTGCCAGCAGCGAAGACCCGGACACTGAAGCTTTCTTT. The whole variable domain, remainder taken from reference TRBV7-6 and TRBJ1-1, is GAGVSQSPRYKVTKRGQDVALRCDPISGHVSLYWYRQALGQGPEFLTYFNYEAQQDKSGLPNDRFSAERPEGSISTLTIQRTEQRDSAMYRCASSEDPDTEAFFGQGTRLTVV.

The chain has TRBV9 and TRBJ2-1; 7 bases are shared with TRBD1. V lost 4 bases, J lost 0 bases, and 4 bases stayed unmatched. Germline CDR1 reads SGDLS; CDR2 reads YYNGEE. The CDR3 spans 15 residues. CDR3 protein: CASSTHRGSYNEQFF. As DNA, the CDR3 is TGTGCCAGCAGCACCCACAGGGGCTCCTACAATGAGCAGTTCTTC.

The chain uses TRBV6-5 and TRBJ1-2; 7 nucleotides line up with TRBD1. The CDR3 loop spans 15 amino acids. Germline-derived CDR1 and CDR2 are MNHEY and SVGAGI. V lost 7 bases and J lost 0; bases outside the gene matches: 8. CDR3 sequence reads: CASTTDREANYGYTF. The CDR3 DNA follows: TGTGCCAGCACCACCGACAGGGAAGCTAACTATGGCTACACCTTC.

This clone was detected only a few times. The V and J genes are TRBV27 and TRBJ2-7, with TRBD2 matching over 8 bases. Germline CDR1 and CDR2: MNHEY and SMNVEV (reference sequence). The CDR3 loop spans 11 amino acids. V lost 4 bases to trimming and J lost 7 bases; unmatched junction nucleotides: 0. For the CDR3, the DNA is TGTGCCAGCAGTTCTAGCGGGGAGCAGTACTTC. It is translated as CASSSSGEQYF.

The V call is TRBV6-5, the J call TRBJ1-6; D not resolved. Germline CDR1 and CDR2: MNHEY and SVGAGI. Trimming left V 2 bases short and J 8 bases short, with 7 bases between. This CDR3 has 13 amino acids. CDR3 bases: TGTGCCAGCAGTTACCACGAGGATTCACCCCTCCACTTT. Its protein product is CASSYHEDSPLHF.